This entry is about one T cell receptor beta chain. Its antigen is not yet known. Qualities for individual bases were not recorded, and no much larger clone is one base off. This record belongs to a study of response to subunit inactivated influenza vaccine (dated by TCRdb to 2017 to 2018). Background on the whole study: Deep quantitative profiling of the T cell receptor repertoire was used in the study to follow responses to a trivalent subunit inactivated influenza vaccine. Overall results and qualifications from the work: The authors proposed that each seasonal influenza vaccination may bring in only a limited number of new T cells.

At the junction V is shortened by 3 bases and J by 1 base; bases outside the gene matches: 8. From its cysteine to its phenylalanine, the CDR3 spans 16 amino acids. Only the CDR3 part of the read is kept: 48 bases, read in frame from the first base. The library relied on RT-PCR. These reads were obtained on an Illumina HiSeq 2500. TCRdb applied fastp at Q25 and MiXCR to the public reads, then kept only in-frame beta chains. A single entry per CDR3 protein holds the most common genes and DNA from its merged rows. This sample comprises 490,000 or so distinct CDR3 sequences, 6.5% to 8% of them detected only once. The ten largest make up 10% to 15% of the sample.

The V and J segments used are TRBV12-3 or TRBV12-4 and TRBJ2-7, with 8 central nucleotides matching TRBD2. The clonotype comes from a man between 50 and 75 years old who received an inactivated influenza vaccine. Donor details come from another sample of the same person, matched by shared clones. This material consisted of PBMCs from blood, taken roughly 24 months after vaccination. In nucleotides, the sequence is TGTGCCAGCAGTTTCACGCCTAGCGGGCGATCCTACGAGCAGTACTTC. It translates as CASSFTPSGRSYEQYF.